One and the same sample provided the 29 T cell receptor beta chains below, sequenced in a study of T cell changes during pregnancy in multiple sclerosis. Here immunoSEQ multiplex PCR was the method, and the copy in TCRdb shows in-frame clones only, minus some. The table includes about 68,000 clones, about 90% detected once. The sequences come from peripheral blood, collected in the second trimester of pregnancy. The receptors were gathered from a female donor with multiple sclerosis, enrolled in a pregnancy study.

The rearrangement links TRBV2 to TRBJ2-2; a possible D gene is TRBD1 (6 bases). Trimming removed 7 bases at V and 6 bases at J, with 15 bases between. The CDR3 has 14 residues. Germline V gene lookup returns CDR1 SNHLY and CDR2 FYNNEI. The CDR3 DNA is TGTGCCAGCATTGAGCGAGGGGGATCCGGGGAGCTGTTTTTT. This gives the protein CASIERGGSGELFF.

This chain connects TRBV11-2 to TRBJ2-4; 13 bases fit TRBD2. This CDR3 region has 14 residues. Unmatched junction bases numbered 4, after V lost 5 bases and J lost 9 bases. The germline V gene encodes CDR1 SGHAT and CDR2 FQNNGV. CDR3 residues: CASSPRTSGGIQYF. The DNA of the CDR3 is TGTGCCAGCAGCCCCCGGACTAGCGGGGGCATTCAGTACTTC.

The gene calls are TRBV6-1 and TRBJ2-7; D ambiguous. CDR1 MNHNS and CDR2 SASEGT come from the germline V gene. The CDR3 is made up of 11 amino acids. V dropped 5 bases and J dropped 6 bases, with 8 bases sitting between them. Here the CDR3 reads CASSTRFEQYF. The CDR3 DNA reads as TGTGCCAGCAGTACCCGGTTCGAGCAGTACTTC.

The CDR3 protein is CASSQGTDPSYNEQFF. Here the CDR3 DNA reads TGTGCCAGCAGCCAGGGGACAGACCCCTCCTACAATGAGCAGTTCTTC. The chain uses TRBV4-2 and TRBJ2-1; 7 nucleotides line up with TRBD1. V trimming: 3 bases; J trimming: 0 bases; junction bases outside the gene matches: 5. CDR1 is LGHNA, CDR2 YNFKEQ, per germline. The CDR3 is made up of 16 amino acids.

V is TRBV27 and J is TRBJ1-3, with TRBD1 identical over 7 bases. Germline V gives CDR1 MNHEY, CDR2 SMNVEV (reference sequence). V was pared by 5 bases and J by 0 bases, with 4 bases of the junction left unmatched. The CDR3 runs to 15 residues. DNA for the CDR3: TGTGCCAGCAGTATACAGGGGAGCTCTGGAAACACCATATATTTT. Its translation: CASSIQGSSGNTIYF.

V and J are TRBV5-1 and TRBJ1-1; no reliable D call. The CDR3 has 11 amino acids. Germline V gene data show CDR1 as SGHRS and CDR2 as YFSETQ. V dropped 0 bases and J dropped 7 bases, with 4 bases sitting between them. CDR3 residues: CASSLANEAFF. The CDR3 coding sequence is TGCGCCAGCAGCTTGGCCAATGAAGCTTTCTTT.

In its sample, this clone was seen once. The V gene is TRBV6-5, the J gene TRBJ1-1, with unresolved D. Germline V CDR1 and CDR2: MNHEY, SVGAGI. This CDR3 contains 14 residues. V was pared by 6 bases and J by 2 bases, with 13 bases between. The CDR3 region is CASSLTRSNTEAFF. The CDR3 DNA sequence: TGTGCCAGCAGCCTAACGAGATCAAACACTGAAGCTTTCTTT.

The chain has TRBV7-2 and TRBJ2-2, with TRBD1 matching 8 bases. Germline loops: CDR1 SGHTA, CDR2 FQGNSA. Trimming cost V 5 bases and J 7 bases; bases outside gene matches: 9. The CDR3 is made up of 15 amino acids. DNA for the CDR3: TGTGCCAGCAGCGCGCGTCAGGGGGCTGGCGGGGAGCTGTTTTTT. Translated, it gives CASSARQGAGGELFF.

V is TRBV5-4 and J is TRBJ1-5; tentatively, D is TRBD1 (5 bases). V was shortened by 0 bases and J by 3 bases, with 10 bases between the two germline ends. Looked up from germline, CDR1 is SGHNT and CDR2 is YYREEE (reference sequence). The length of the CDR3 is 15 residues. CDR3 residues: CASSLDGGDNQPQHF. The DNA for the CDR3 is TGTGCCAGCAGCTTGGATGGAGGGGACAATCAGCCCCAGCATTTT.

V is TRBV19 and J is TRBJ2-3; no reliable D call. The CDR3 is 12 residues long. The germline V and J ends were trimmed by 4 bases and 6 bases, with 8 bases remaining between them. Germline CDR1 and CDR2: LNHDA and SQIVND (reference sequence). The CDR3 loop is CASSKRSDTQYF. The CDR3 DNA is TGTGCCAGTAGTAAGCGTTCGGATACGCAGTATTTT. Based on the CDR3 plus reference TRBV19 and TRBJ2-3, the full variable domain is DGGITQSPKYLFRKEGQNVTLSCEQNLNHDAMYWYRQDPGQGLRLIYYSQIVNDFQKGDIAEGYSVSREKKESFPLTVTSAQKNPTAFYLCASSKRSDTQYFGPGTRLTVL.

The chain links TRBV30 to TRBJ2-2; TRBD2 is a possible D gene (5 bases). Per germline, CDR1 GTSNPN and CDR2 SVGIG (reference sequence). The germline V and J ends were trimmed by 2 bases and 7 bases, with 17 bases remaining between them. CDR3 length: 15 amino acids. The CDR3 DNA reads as TGTGCCTGGAGTCAAACGGGAAGGATCGGCGGGGAGCTGTTTTTT. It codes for CAWSQTGRIGGELFF.

For the CDR3, the DNA is TGTGCCAGCAGCTTCCGTCGGGAGACAGGGAACATTCAGTACTTC. Protein product: CASSFRRETGNIQYF. The J gene is TRBJ2-4, the V gene TRBV5-4, with D maybe TRBD1 (7 bases). This CDR3 contains 15 residues. In germline, CDR1 is SGHNT, CDR2 YYREEE (reference sequence). V lost 2 bases to trimming and J lost 7 bases, with 16 bases between them. The full variable domain, completed using reference TRBV5-4 and TRBJ2-4, is ETGVTQSPTHLIKTRGQQVTLRCSSQSGHNTVSWYQQALGQGPQFIFQYYREEENGRGNFPPRFSGLQFPNYSSELNVNALELDDSALYLCASSFRRETGNIQYFGAGTRLSVL.

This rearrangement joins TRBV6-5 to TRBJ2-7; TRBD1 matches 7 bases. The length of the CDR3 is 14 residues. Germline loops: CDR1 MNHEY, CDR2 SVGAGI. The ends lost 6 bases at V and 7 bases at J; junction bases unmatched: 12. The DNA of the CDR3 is TGTGCCAGCAGCCAGGGGACAGCCTCTAGGGAGCAGTACTTC. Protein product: CASSQGTASREQYF.

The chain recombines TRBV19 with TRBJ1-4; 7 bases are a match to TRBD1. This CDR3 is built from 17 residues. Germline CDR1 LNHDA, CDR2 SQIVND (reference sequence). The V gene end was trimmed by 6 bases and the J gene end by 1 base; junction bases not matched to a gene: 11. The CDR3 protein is CASRLIGGAGTNEKLFF. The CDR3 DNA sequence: TGTGCCAGTAGGCTGATAGGGGGCGCGGGAACTAATGAAAAACTGTTTTTT.

As DNA, the CDR3 is TGCGCCAGCAGCTCTGGACATGTCACCGGGGAGCTGTTTTTT. Its translation: CASSSGHVTGELFF. The gene calls are TRBV4-1 and TRBJ2-2; D perhaps matches TRBD1 (5 bases). Trimming removed 5 bases from V and 4 bases from J, with 11 bases in between. Germline V CDR1 and CDR2: MGHRA, YSYEKL. This CDR3 has 14 residues.

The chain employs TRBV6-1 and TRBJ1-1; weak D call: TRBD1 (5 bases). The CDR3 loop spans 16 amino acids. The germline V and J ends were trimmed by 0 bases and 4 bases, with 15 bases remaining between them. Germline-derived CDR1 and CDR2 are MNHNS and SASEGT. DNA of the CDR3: TGTGCCAGCAGTGAAGCCGCGGGGGGTTTTGGCACTGAAGCTTTCTTT. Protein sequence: CASSEAAGGFGTEAFF.

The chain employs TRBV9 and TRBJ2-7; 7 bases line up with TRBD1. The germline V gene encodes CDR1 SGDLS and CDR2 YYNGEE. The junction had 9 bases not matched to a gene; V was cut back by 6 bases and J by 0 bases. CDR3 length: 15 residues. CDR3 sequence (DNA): TGTGCCAGCACCGAGGGACAGAACCCCTCCTACGAGCAGTACTTC. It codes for CASTEGQNPSYEQYF.

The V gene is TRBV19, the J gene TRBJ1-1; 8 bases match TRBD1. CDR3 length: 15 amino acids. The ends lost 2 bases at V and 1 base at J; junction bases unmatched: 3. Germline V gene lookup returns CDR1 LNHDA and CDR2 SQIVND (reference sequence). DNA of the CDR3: TGTGCCAGTAGTATACAGGGGGCCAGGAACACTGAAGCTTTCTTT. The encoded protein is CASSIQGARNTEAFF.

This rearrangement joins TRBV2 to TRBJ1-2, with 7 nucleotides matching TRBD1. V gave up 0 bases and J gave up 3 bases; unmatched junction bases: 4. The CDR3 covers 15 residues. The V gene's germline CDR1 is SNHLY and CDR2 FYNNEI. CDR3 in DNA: TGTGCCAGCAGTGAAGCGTCAGGGGGGTACTATGGCTACACCTTC. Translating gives CASSEASGGYYGYTF.

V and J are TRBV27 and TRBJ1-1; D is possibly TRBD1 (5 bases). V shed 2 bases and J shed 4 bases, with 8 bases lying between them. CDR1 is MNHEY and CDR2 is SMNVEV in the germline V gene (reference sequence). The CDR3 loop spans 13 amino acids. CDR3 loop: CASSLTGGTEAFF. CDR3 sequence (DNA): TGTGCCAGCAGTTTAACCGGGGGCACTGAAGCTTTCTTT.

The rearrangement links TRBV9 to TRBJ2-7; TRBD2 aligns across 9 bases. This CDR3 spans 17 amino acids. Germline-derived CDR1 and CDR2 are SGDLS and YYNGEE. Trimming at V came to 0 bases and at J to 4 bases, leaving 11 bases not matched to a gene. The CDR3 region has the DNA TGTGCCAGCAGCGTAGGGGCTAGCGGGGTAGATCCTTACGAGCAGTACTTC. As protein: CASSVGASGVDPYEQYF.

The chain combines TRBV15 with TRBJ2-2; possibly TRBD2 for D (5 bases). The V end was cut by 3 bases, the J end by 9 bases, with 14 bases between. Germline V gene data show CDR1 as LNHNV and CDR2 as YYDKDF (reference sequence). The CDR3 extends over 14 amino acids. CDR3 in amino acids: CATSSGRSGRELFF. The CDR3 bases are TGTGCCACCAGCAGTGGACGGAGCGGACGGGAGCTGTTTTTT. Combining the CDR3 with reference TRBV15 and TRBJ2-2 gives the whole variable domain DAMVIQNPRYQVTQFGKPVTLSCSQTLNHNVMYWYQQKSSQAPKLLFHYYDKDFNNEADTPDNFQSRRPNTSFCFLDIRSPGLGDTAMYLCATSSGRSGRELFFGEGSRLTVL.

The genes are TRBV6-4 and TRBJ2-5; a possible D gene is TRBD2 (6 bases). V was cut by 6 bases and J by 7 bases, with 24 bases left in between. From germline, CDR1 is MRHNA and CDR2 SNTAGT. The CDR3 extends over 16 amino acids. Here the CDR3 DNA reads TGTGCCAGCAGGTCCCCCGGAGGGGCTTTTGAGGGGACCCAGTACTTC. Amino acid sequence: CASRSPGGAFEGTQYF.

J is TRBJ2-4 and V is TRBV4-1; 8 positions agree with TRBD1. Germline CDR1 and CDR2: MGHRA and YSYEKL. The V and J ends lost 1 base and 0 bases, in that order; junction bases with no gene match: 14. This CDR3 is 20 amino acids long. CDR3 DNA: TGCGCCAGCAGCCAAGCAAGCGGTGGGACAGGCCAATTAGCCAAAAACATTCAGTACTTC. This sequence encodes CASSQASGGTGQLAKNIQYF.

In DNA form, the CDR3 reads TGCGCCAGCAGCGACAGTAGTGATGGAAGTGGTGGGCCCCAGCATTTT. Protein: CASSDSSDGSGGPQHF. The chain has TRBV5-1 and TRBJ1-5; perhaps TRBD1 as D (5 bases). The germline V gene has CDR1 SGHRS and CDR2 YFSETQ. This CDR3 spans 16 amino acids. Trimming pared 4 bases from V and 9 bases from J, leaving 23 bases between.

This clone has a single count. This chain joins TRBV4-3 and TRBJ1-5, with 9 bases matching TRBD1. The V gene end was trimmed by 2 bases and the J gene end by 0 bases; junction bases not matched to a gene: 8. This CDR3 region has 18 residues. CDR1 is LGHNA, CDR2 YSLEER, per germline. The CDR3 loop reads CASSQPGQGLYSNQPQHF. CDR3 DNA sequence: TGCGCCAGCAGCCAACCGGGACAGGGCCTCTATAGCAATCAGCCCCAGCATTTT.

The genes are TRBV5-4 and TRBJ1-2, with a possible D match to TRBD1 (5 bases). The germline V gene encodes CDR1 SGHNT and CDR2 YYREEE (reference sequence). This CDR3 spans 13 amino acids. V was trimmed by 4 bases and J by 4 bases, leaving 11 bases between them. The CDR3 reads CASSQQDGYGYTF. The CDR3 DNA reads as TGTGCCAGCAGCCAACAGGATGGCTATGGCTACACCTTC.

The CDR3 nucleotides read TGTGCCAGCAGCTTAGCGGTGGGCATCGGGACAGGCGGGGGCTACACCTTC. Its protein product is CASSLAVGIGTGGGYTF. V gene TRBV7-6 combines with J gene TRBJ1-2, with 8 bases that match TRBD1. Germline trimming cut 0 bases from V and 8 bases from J; bases unmatched to any gene: 14. This CDR3 comprises 17 residues. The germline V gene has CDR1 SGHVS and CDR2 FNYEAQ.

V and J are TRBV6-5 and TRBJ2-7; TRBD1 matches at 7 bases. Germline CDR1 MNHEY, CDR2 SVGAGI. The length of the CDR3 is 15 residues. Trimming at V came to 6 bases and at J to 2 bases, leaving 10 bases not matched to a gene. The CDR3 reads CASSPRYRGAYEQYF. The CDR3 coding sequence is TGTGCCAGCAGCCCCCGATACAGGGGAGCCTACGAGCAGTACTTC.